One and the same sample provided the 13 T cell receptor beta chains below, sequenced in a study of T cell responses to AZD1222 COVID-19 vaccine. Libraries were prepared by immunoSEQ multiplex PCR; TCRdb keeps only in-frame clonotypes and omits some of them. The profile covers 130,000 or so clones, with 80% to 90% appearing a single time and over 2.5% taken by the ten largest. This specimen was peripheral blood, taken on day 0 of AZD1222 vaccination. The origin of the receptors is an adult in good health.

A word on this clone: Germline is not matched at one junction end, which may reflect a read error. The gene calls are TRBV7-2 and TRBJ2-7, with 11 bases that match TRBD1. CDR3 size: 12 residues. Germline V lookup: CDR1 SGHTA, CDR2 FQGNSA. The CDR3: CASSLDRGRTTF. The CDR3 DNA is TGTGCCAGCAGCCTGGACAGGGGGCGTACAACCTTC.

The CDR3 DNA reads as TGTGCCAGCAGTCCCTACCGGGGAGAGACCCAGTACTTC. It specifies CASSPYRGETQYF. V and J are TRBV7-3 and TRBJ2-5; D possibly corresponds to TRBD2 (5 bases). Trimming pared 6 bases from V and 4 bases from J, leaving 12 bases between. CDR1 and CDR2 from the germline V gene are SGHTA and FQGTGA. The CDR3 totals 13 residues.

V and J are TRBV28 and TRBJ1-5, with D possibly matching TRBD1 (5 bases). CDR1 and CDR2 (germline): MDHEN, SYDVKM. The V end lost 5 bases, the J end lost 0 bases, and 11 bases lay between the germline ends. The CDR3 covers 15 residues. CDR3 sequence reads: CASSPPGHSNQPQHF. The CDR3 DNA sequence: TGTGCCAGCAGTCCCCCAGGACATAGCAATCAGCCCCAGCATTTT.

V gene TRBV18 combines with J gene TRBJ1-1; TRBD1 is a possible D gene (6 bases). This CDR3 has 14 amino acids. Germline V gene data show CDR1 as KGHSH and CDR2 as LQKENI. Deletions cut 6 bases from V and 6 bases from J, with 17 bases between. The CDR3 sequence: CASSGGQGRAEAFF. The CDR3 DNA is TGTGCCAGCTCCGGGGGTCAGGGGAGAGCTGAAGCTTTCTTT.

This chain joins TRBV25-1 and TRBJ2-2; 9 bases line up with TRBD1. V shed 8 bases, J shed 6 bases, and the junction held 10 bases outside the gene matches. CDR3 size: 15 residues. Germline CDR1 and CDR2: MGHDK and SYGVNS. The CDR3 sequence: CASGLGDRAAGELFF. The CDR3, as DNA: TGTGCCAGCGGTTTGGGGGACAGGGCTGCCGGGGAGCTGTTTTTT.

This sequence joins TRBV5-1 and TRBJ1-1; D might be TRBD1 (5 bases). Between the trimmed V and J ends, which lost 1 base and 4 bases, there was a span of 14 bases. Germline lookup yields CDR1 SGHRS and CDR2 YFSETQ. The CDR3 is 15 amino acids. This CDR3 is CASSLWFRDGTEAFF. DNA for the CDR3: TGCGCCAGCAGCTTGTGGTTCAGGGATGGCACTGAAGCTTTCTTT. The full variable domain, rest sourced from reference TRBV5-1 and TRBJ1-1, is KAGVTQTPRYLIKTRGQQVTLSCSPISGHRSVSWYQQTPGQGLQFLFEYFSETQRNKGNFPGRFSGRQFSNSRSEMNVSTLELGDSALYLCASSLWFRDGTEAFFGQGTRLTVV.

This rearrangement joins TRBV7-9 to TRBJ2-7, with D hard to call. The germline V and J ends were trimmed by 5 bases and 5 bases, with 16 bases remaining between them. The CDR3 spans 14 residues. CDR1 is SEHNR and CDR2 is FQNEAQ in the germline V gene (reference sequence). CDR3 sequence reads: CASSHPLRPHEQYF. The DNA of the CDR3 is TGTGCCAGCAGCCACCCCCTTCGTCCCCACGAGCAGTACTTC.

This clone was recorded only once. This rearrangement joins TRBV28 to TRBJ2-3; no reliable D call. Germline-derived CDR1 and CDR2 are MDHEN and SYDVKM. The V end was cut by 6 bases, the J end by 0 bases, with 13 bases between. CDR3 length: 15 residues. CDR3 residues: CASSLLSLSTDTQYF. The CDR3 DNA sequence: TGTGCCAGCAGCTTACTAAGCCTAAGCACAGATACGCAGTATTTT.

The V and J genes are TRBV2 and TRBJ2-2, with D perhaps matching TRBD1 (6 bases). Germline V CDR1 and CDR2: SNHLY, FYNNEI. Trimming took 5 bases from V and 5 from J, leaving 15 bases between them. This CDR3 is built from 15 residues. CDR3 DNA: TGTGCCAGCAGTAACAGGGAAGTACGGACCGGGGAGCTGTTTTTT. This sequence encodes CASSNREVRTGELFF.

V is TRBV6-4 and J is TRBJ2-7; a possible D gene is TRBD2 (5 bases). There are 14 residues in the CDR3. Deletions cut 2 bases from V and 4 bases from J, with 12 bases between. CDR1 and CDR2 from the germline V gene are MRHNA and SNTAGT. CDR3 amino acids: CASSDPDRGYEQYF. CDR3 coding DNA: TGTGCCAGCAGTGACCCCGATCGGGGTTACGAGCAGTACTTC.

This rearrangement joins TRBV11-2 to TRBJ1-2, with a possible D match to TRBD1 (5 bases). The germline V gene has CDR1 SGHAT and CDR2 FQNNGV. Trimming took off 5 bases at V and 0 bases at J, with 16 bases between the two ends. The length of the CDR3 is 16 residues. CDR3 protein: CASSPLRGGTNYGYTF. The CDR3 DNA is TGTGCCAGCAGCCCTCTGCGGGGCGGGACTAACTATGGCTACACCTTC.

V gene TRBV7-6 combines with J gene TRBJ1-6; no reliable D call. Trimming stripped 2 bases from V and 0 bases from J, with 8 bases between. The CDR3 is 16 amino acids. Germline V gives CDR1 SGHVS, CDR2 FNYEAQ. In DNA, the CDR3 is TGTGCCAGCAGCTTACGACAAGTCTCCTATAATTCACCCCTCCACTTT. Its translation: CASSLRQVSYNSPLHF. Full variable domain (remainder filled in from reference TRBV7-6 and TRBJ1-6): GAGVSQSPRYKVTKRGQDVALRCDPISGHVSLYWYRQALGQGPEFLTYFNYEAQQDKSGLPNDRFSAERPEGSISTLTIQRTEQRDSAMYRCASSLRQVSYNSPLHFGNGTRLTVT.

This rearrangement joins TRBV7-2 to TRBJ1-4; D gene uncertain. Trimming stripped 3 bases from V and 0 bases from J, with 11 bases between. Germline V lookup: CDR1 SGHTA, CDR2 FQGNSA. CDR3 size: 16 residues. The CDR3 loop reads CASSFLSGATNEKLFF. The DNA for the CDR3 is TGTGCCAGCAGCTTTCTCTCCGGGGCAACTAATGAAAAACTGTTTTTT. The full variable domain, in which reference TRBV7-2 and TRBJ1-4 provide the parts outside the CDR3, is GAGVSQSPSNKVTEKGKDVELRCDPISGHTALYWYRQSLGQGLEFLIYFQGNSAPDKSGLPSDRFSAERTGGSVSTLTIQRTQQEDSAVYLCASSFLSGATNEKLFFGSGTQLSVL.